The entry below describes one TCR beta chain. Method: immunoSEQ multiplex PCR; TCRdb's copy keeps in-frame clones and lacks some. The sample yields around 200,000 clones, 70% to 90% seen once. The sample is drawn from a study of blood T cell repertoires in COVID-19. The germline V gene has CDR1 SGHRS and CDR2 YFSETQ. The V end was cut by 0 bases, the J end by 5 bases, with 14 bases between. CDR3 size: 15 residues. This TCR was recovered from a man older than 75 with acute or convalescent COVID-19. This chain connects TRBV5-1 to TRBJ2-5; D remains unclear. Material: peripheral blood. The CDR3 protein is CASSLVPRNHETQYF. Written as DNA, the CDR3 is TGCGCCAGCAGCTTGGTCCCTAGAAATCACGAGACCCAGTACTTC.